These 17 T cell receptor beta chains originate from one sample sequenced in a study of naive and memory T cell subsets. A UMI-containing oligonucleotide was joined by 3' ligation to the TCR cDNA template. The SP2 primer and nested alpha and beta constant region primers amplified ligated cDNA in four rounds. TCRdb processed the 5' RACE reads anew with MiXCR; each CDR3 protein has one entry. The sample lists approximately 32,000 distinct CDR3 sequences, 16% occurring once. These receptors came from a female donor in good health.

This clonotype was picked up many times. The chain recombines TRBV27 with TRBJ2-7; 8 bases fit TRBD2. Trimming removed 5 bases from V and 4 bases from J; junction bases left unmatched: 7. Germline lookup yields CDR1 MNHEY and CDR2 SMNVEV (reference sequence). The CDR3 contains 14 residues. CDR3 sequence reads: CASSLQRGRYEQYF. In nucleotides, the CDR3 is TGTGCCAGCAGTCTCCAGCGGGGGAGGTACGAGCAGTACTTC.

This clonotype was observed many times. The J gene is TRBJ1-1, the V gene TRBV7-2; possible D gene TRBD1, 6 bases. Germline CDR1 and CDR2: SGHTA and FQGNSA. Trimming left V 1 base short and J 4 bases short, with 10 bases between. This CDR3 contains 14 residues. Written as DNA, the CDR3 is TGTGCCAGCAGCTTAGTAGGGGGAACCACTGAAGCTTTCTTT. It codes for CASSLVGGTTEAFF. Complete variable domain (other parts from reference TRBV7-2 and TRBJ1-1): GAGVSQSPSNKVTEKGKDVELRCDPISGHTALYWYRQSLGQGLEFLIYFQGNSAPDKSGLPSDRFSAERTGGSVSTLTIQRTQQEDSAVYLCASSLVGGTTEAFFGQGTRLTVV.

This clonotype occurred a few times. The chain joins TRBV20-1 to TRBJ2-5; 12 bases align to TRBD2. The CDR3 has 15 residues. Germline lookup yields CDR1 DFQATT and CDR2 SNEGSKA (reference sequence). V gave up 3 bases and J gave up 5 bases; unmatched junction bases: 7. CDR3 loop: CSASASGGARETQYF. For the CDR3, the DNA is TGCAGTGCTAGCGCTAGCGGGGGGGCTCGGGAGACCCAGTACTTC.

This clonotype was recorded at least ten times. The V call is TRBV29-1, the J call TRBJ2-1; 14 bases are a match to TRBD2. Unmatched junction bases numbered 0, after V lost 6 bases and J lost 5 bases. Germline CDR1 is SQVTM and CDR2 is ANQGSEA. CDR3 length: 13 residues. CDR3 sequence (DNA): TGCAGCGTGGGACTAGCGGGGGACAATGAGCAGTTCTTC. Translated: CSVGLAGDNEQFF.

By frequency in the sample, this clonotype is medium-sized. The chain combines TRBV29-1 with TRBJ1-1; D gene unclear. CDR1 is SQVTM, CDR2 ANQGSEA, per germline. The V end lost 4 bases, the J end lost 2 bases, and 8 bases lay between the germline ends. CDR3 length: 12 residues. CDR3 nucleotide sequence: TGCAGCGTTGGGGCAGCCAACACTGAAGCTTTCTTT. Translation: CSVGAANTEAFF.

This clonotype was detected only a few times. The CDR3 region has the DNA TGCAGCGTCTATGGACAGCTGAACACTGAAGCTTTCTTT. Protein product: CSVYGQLNTEAFF. J is TRBJ1-1 and V is TRBV29-1, with D tentatively TRBD1 (6 bases). Trimming removed 6 bases at V and 0 bases at J, with 11 bases between. The CDR3 loop spans 13 amino acids. CDR1 is SQVTM and CDR2 is ANQGSEA in the germline V gene.

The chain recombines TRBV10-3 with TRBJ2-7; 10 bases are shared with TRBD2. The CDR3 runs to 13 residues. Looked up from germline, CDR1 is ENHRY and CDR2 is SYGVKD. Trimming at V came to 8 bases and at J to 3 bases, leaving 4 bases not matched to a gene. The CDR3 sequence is CAIASSGGYEQYF. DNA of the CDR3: TGTGCCATCGCGTCTAGCGGGGGCTACGAGCAGTACTTC.

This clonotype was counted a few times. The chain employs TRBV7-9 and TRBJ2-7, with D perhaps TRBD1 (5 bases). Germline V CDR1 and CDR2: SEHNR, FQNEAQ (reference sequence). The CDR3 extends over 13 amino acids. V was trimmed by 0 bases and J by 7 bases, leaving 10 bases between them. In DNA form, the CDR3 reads TGTGCCAGCAGCTTAGCCCAGGGAAATGAGCAGTACTTC. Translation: CASSLAQGNEQYF.

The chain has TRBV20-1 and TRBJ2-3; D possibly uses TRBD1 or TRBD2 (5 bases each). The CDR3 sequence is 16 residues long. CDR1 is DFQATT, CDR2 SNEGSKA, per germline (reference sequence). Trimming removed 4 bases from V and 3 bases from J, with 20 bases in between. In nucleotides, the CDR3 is TGCAGTGCTACCCTCCTAGCTGGGGGTCGGACAGATACGCAGTATTTT. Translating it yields CSATLLAGGRTDTQYF.

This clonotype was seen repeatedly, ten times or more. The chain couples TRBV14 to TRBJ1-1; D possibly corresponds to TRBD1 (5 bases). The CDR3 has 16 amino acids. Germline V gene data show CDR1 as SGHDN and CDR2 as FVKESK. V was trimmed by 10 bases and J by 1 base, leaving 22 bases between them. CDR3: CATSREGYSSNTEAFF. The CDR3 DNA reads TGTGCCACCTCCAGGGAGGGATATTCTTCGAACACTGAAGCTTTCTTT.

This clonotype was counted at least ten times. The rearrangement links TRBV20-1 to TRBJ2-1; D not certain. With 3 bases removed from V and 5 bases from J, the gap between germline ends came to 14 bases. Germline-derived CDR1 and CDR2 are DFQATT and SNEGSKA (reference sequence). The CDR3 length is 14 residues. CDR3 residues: CSASLAFNDNEQFF. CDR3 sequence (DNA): TGCAGTGCTAGTTTAGCCTTTAACGACAATGAGCAGTTCTTC.

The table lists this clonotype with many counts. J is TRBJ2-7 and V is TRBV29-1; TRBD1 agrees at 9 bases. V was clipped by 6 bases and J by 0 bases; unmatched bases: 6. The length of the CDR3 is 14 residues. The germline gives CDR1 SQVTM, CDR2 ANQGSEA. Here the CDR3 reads CSVTGTGSSYEQYF. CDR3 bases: TGCAGCGTCACCGGGACAGGGAGCTCCTACGAGCAGTACTTC.

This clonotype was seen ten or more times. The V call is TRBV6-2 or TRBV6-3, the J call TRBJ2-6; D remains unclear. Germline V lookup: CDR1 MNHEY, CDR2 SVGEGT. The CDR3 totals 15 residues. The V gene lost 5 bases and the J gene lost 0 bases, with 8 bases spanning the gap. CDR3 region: CASSKILSGANVLTF. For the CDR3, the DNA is TGTGCCAGCAGTAAAATACTCTCTGGGGCCAACGTCCTGACTTTC.

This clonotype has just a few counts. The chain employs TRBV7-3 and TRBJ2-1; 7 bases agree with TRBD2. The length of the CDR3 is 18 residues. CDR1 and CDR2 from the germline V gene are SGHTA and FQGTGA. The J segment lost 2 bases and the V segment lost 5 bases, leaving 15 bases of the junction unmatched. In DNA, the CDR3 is TGTGCCAGCAGCACTTCCCGGCCCTCCAGCGGGGCCTACAATGAGCAGTTCTTC. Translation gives CASSTSRPSSGAYNEQFF.

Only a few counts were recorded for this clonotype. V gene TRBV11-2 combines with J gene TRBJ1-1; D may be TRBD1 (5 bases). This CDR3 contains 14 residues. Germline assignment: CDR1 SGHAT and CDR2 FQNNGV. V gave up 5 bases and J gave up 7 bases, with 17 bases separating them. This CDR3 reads CASSKSTGGFEAFF. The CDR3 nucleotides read TGTGCCAGCAGCAAAAGTACCGGGGGGTTTGAAGCTTTCTTT.

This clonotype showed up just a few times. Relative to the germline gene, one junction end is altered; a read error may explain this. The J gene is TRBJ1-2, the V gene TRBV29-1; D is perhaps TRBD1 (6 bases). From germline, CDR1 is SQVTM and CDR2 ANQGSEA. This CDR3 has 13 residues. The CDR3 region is CSVMTDGGYGDTF. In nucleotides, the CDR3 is TGCAGCGTTATGACGGATGGGGGCTATGGCGACACCTTC.

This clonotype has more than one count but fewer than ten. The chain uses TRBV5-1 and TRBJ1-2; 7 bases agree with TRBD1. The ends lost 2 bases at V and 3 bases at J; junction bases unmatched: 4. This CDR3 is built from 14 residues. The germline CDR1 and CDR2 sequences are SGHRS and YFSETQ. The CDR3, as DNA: TGCGCCAGCAGCTTCACAGGGGAGTACTATGGCTACACCTTC. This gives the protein CASSFTGEYYGYTF.